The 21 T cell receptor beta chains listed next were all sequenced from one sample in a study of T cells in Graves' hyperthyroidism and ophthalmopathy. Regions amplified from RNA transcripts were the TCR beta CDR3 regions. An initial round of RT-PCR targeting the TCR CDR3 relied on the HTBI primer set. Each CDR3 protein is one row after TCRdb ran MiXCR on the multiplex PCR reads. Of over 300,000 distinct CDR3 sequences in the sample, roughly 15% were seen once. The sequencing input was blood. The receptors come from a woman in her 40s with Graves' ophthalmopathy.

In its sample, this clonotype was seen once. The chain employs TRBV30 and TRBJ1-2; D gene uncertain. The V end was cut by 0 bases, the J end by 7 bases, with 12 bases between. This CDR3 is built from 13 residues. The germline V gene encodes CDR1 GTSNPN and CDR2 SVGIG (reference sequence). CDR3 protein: CAWSVGASAGYTF. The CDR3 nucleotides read TGTGCCTGGAGTGTCGGAGCTTCCGCTGGCTACACCTTC.

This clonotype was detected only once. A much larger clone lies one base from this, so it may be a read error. Here the CDR3 DNA reads TGTGCCGGCAGCAGAGACAGGGGCAGGTCTGAGACCCAGTACTTC. Translated: CAGSRDRGRSETQYF. The chain recombines TRBV7-2 with TRBJ2-5; 8 bases are a match to TRBD1. CDR1 and CDR2 (germline): SGHTA, FQGNSA. This CDR3 comprises 15 residues.

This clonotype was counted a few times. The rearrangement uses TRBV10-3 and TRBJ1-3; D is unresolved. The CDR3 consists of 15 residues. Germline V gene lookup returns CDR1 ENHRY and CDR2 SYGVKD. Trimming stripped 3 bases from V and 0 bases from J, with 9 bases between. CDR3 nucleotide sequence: TGTGCCATCAGTGATGTCACGCGCTCTGGAAACACCATATATTTT. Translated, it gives CAISDVTRSGNTIYF.

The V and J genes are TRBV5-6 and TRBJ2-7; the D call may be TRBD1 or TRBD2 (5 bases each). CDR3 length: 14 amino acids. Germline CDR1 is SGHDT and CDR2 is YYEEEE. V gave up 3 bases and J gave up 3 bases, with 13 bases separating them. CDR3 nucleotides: TGTGCCAGCAGCTCCCCGGGGCGCGACTACGAGCAGTACTTC. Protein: CASSSPGRDYEQYF.

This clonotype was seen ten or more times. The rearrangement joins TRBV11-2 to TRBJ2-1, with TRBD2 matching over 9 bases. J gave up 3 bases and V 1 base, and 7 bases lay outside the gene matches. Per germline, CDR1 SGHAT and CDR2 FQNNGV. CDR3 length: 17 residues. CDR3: CASSLVVTSGHYNEQFF. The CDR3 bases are TGTGCCAGCAGCTTAGTAGTCACTAGCGGGCACTACAATGAGCAGTTCTTC.

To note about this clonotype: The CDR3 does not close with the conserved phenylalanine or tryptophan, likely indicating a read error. The CDR3 nucleotides are TGTGCCAGCAGACCTCCCCCGGGACAGGGGGCCTACGAGCAGTACCTC. Translation: CASRPPPGQGAYEQYL. This chain uses TRBV6-1 with TRBJ2-7, with 11 positions matching TRBD1. CDR3 length equals 16 residues. The trim removed 6 bases at V and 2 bases at J, leaving 9 bases unmatched. Germline lookup yields CDR1 MNHNS and CDR2 SASEGT.

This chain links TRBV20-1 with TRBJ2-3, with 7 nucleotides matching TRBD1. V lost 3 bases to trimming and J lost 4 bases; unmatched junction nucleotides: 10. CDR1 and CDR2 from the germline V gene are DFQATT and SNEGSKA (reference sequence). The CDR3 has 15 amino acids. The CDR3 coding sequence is TGCAGTGCTAGTGACTTAAGGACAGGAGCAGATACGCAGTATTTT. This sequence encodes CSASDLRTGADTQYF.

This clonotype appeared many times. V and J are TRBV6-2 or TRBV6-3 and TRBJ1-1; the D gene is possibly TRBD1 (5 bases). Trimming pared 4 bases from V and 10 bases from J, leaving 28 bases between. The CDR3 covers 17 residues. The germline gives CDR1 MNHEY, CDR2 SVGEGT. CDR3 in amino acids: CASSSETVSGTPSRAFF. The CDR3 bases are TGTGCCAGCAGTTCCGAGACCGTCTCCGGGACCCCCTCCCGAGCTTTCTTT.

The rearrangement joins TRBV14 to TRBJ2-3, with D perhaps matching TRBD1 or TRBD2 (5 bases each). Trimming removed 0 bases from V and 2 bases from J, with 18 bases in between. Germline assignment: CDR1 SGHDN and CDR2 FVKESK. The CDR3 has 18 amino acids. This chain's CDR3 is CASSQERGSPKITDTQYF. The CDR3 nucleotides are TGTGCCAGCAGCCAAGAGAGGGGCAGTCCGAAGATCACAGATACGCAGTATTTT.

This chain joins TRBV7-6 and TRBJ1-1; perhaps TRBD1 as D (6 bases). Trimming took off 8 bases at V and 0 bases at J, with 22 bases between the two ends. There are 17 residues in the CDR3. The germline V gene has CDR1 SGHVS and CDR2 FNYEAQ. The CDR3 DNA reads TGTGCCAGCGGCTCACACGGGGGCAGGAGGTTGAACACTGAAGCTTTCTTT. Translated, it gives CASGSHGGRRLNTEAFF. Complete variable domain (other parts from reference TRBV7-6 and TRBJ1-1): GAGVSQSPRYKVTKRGQDVALRCDPISGHVSLYWYRQALGQGPEFLTYFNYEAQQDKSGLPNDRFSAERPEGSISTLTIQRTEQRDSAMYRCASGSHGGRRLNTEAFFGQGTRLTVV.

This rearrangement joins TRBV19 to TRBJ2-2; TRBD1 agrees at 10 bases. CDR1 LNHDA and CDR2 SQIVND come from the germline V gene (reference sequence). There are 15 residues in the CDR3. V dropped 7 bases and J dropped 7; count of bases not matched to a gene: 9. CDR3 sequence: CASTKAGQGIGELFF. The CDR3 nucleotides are TGTGCCAGTACTAAAGCGGGACAGGGGATCGGGGAGCTGTTTTTT.

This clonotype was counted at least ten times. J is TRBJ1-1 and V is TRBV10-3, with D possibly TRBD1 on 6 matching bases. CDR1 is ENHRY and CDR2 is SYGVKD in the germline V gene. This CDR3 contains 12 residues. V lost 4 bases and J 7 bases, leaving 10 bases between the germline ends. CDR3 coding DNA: TGTGCCATCAGTGTAGGGGGTGTTGAAGCTTTCTTT. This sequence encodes CAISVGGVEAFF.

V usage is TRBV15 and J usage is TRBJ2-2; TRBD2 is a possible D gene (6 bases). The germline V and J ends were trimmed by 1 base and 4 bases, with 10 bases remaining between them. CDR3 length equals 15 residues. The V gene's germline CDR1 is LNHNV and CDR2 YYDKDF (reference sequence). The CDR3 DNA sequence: TGTGCCACCAGCAGAGGACTAGTGGGCACCGGGGAGCTGTTTTTT. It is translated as CATSRGLVGTGELFF.

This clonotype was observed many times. CDR3 residues: CASSQVGGTDTQYF. CDR3 nucleotide sequence: TGTGCCAGCAGCCAAGTTGGGGGCACAGATACGCAGTATTTT. The chain has TRBV3-1 and TRBJ2-3; unclear D gene. Germline V gene lookup returns CDR1 LGHDT and CDR2 YNNKEL (reference sequence). Deletions cut 1 base from V and 1 base from J, with 6 bases between. This CDR3 has 14 residues.

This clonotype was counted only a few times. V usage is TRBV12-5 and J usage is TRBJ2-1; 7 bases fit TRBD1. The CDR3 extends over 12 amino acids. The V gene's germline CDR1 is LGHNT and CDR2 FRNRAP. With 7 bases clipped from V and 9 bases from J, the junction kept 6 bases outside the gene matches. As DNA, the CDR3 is TGTGCTAGTGACCTACAGGGGACTGAGCAGTTCTTC. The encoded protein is CASDLQGTEQFF. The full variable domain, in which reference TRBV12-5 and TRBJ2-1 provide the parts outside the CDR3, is DARVTQTPRHKVTEMGQEVTMRCQPILGHNTVFWYRQTMMQGLELLAYFRNRAPLDDSGMPKDRFSAEMPDATLATLKIQPSEPRDSAVYFCASDLQGTEQFFGPGTRLTVL.

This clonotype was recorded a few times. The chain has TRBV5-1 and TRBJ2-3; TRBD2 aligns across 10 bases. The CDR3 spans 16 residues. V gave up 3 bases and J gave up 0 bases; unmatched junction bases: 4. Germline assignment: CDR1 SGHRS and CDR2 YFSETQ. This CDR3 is CASSSGLAVSTDTQYF. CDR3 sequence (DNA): TGCGCCAGCAGCTCAGGACTAGCGGTGAGCACAGATACGCAGTATTTT.

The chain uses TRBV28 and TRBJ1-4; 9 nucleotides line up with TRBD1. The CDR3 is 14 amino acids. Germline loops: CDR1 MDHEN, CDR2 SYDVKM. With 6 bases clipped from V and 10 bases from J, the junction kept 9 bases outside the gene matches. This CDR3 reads CASSLGQGVRKLFF. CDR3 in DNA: TGTGCCAGCAGCCTGGGACAGGGAGTAAGAAAACTGTTTTTT.

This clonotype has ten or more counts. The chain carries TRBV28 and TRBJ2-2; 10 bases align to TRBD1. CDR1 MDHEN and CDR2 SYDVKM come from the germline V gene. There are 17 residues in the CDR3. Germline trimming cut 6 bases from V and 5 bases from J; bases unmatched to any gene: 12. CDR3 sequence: CASRTFAGTGVTGELFF. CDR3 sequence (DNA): TGTGCCAGCAGAACATTCGCTGGGACAGGGGTTACCGGGGAGCTGTTTTTT.

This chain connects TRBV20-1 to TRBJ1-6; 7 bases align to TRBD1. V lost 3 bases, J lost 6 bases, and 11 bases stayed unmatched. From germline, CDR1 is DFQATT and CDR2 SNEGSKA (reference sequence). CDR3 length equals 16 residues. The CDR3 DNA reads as TGCAGTGCTAGTCCCCCACAGGGGCCGCCTAATTCACCCCTCCACTTT. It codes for CSASPPQGPPNSPLHF.

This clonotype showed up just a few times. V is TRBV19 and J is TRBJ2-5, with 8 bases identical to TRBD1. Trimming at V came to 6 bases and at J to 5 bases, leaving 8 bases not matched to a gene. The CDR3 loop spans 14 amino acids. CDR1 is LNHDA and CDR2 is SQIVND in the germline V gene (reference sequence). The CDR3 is CASRPQDRDETQYF. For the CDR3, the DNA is TGTGCCAGTAGGCCTCAGGACAGGGACGAGACCCAGTACTTC.

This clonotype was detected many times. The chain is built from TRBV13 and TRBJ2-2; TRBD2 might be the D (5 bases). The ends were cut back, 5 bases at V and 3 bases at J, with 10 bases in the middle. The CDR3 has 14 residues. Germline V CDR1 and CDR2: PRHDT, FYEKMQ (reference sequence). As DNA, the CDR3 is TGTGCCAGCAGCCGGGATCCCGACACCGGGGAGCTGTTTTTT. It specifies CASSRDPDTGELFF.